Following are 4 T cell receptor beta chains from one sample sequenced in a study of blood T cell repertoires in COVID-19. Repertoires were generated with immunoSEQ multiplex PCR, while TCRdb's copy carries only in-frame clones and drops some. This table has just over 350,000 clones, about 86% appearing once. The sample consisted of peripheral blood. All receptors come from a woman aged 55-70 years with COVID-19, enrolled during active disease.

This chain uses TRBV25-1 with TRBJ2-5, with 7 bases matching TRBD1. V dropped 6 bases and J dropped 9; count of bases not matched to a gene: 10. Germline V gene lookup returns CDR1 MGHDK and CDR2 SYGVNS. This CDR3 has 13 residues. CDR3 nucleotides: TGTGCCAGCAGCCCAACCGCAACAGGGGCCCAGTACTTC. Amino acids: CASSPTATGAQYF.

This clone was seen a single time. The chain carries TRBV6-6 and TRBJ1-2; 8 bases are a match to TRBD1. The CDR3 is made up of 14 amino acids. Germline V lookup: CDR1 MNHNY, CDR2 SVGAGI (reference sequence). The J segment lost 8 bases and the V segment lost 3 bases, leaving 8 bases of the junction unmatched. The CDR3 here is CASSYQQGAQGYTF. In DNA form, the CDR3 reads TGTGCCAGCAGTTATCAGCAGGGGGCGCAGGGCTACACCTTC.

The chain has TRBV14 and TRBJ1-5; no definite D call. Trimming removed 0 bases from V and 0 bases from J, with 12 bases in between. The CDR3 runs to 17 residues. CDR1 SGHDN and CDR2 FVKESK come from the germline V gene. CDR3 loop: CASSQDMTGYSNQPQHF. In nucleotides, the CDR3 is TGTGCCAGCAGCCAAGATATGACGGGGTATAGCAATCAGCCCCAGCATTTT.

The DNA for the CDR3 is TGTGCCAGCAGTTACTTACAGGGTAGCTATGGCTACACCTTC. Translation: CASSYLQGSYGYTF. This sequence joins TRBV6-5 and TRBJ1-2; perhaps TRBD1 as D (6 bases). CDR3 length equals 14 residues. Germline V gene sequence: CDR1 MNHEY, CDR2 SVGAGI. V lost 1 base and J 4 bases, leaving 10 bases between the germline ends.